The 22 T cell receptor beta chains given below trace back to one sample, sequenced in a study of spatial heterogeneity in lung cancer (dated 2019 in TCRdb). This sample's time point label indicates: blood at routine non-recurrence follow-up after resection. Whole RNA extracted from tumor and nontumor lung tissue, or from cryopreserved PBMC samples, was used for TCR sequencing without cell sorting. Libraries were prepared through 5' RACE. Sequencing relied on a NextSeq 500. TCRdb trimmed the raw reads at Q25, called clones with MiXCR and kept productive beta chains. Each CDR3 protein appears once, grouped with its most common genes and DNA. A total of around 110,000 distinct CDR3 sequences appear in this sample, roughly an eighth of them only once. The biggest ten clones account for around 16% of the sample. Sequencing used PBMCs, obtained at follow-up. The receptors shown here come from a male donor with early-stage non-small cell lung cancer.

Only a few counts were recorded for this clonotype. This chain links TRBV5-5 with TRBJ1-4, with no clear D. The CDR3 consists of 11 residues. Trimming left V 10 bases short and J 8 bases short, with 12 bases between. Germline CDR1 and CDR2: SGHKS and YYEKEE (reference sequence). The CDR3 region is CAGLRCEKLFF. Written as DNA, the CDR3 is TGTGCCGGCCTGAGATGCGAAAAACTGTTTTTT.

This clonotype was observed many times. The chain uses TRBV4-3 and TRBJ2-2; maybe TRBD1 (6 bases). The CDR3 has 16 residues. Trimming removed 1 base at V and 4 bases at J, with 13 bases between. Germline CDR1 LGHNA, CDR2 YSLEER. The CDR3 reads CASSQGPTGGTGELFF. CDR3 DNA: TGCGCCAGCAGCCAAGGCCCGACAGGTGGCACCGGGGAGCTGTTTTTT.

The rearrangement joins TRBV28 to TRBJ1-2; D possibly corresponds to TRBD1 (6 bases). CDR3 length: 14 amino acids. The V end was cut by 5 bases, the J end by 0 bases, with 10 bases between. The germline V gene encodes CDR1 MDHEN and CDR2 SYDVKM. The CDR3, as DNA: TGTGCCAGCAGTCAGGGGCCCACTAACTATGGCTACACCTTC. It codes for CASSQGPTNYGYTF.

The chain is built from TRBV12-5 and TRBJ1-1; D is possibly TRBD1 (6 bases). Trimming took 2 bases from V and 4 from J, leaving 14 bases between them. CDR1 LGHNT and CDR2 FRNRAP come from the germline V gene. The CDR3 runs 15 residues. Written as DNA, the CDR3 is TGTGCTAGTGGTTTGTACCGACAGGAGATCACTGAAGCTTTCTTT. Amino acid sequence: CASGLYRQEITEAFF.

The chain employs TRBV21-1 and TRBJ1-5; whether TRBD1, the table's D call, matches the DNA was not checked. TRBV21-1 is described as a pseudogene. This CDR3 has 18 residues. The CDR3 loop reads CASSKVQARGFSNQPQHF. Written as DNA, the CDR3 is TGTGCCAGCAGCAAAGTCCAGGCCAGGGGTTTTAGCAATCAGCCCCAGCATTTT.

This clonotype was seen only a few times. The genes are TRBV9 and TRBJ2-3, with TRBD2 as a possible D gene (5 bases). CDR3 size: 16 residues. Trimming took 0 bases from V and 5 from J, leaving 16 bases between them. Per the germline V gene, CDR1 is SGDLS and CDR2 is YYNGEE. CDR3: CASSVGGWVRGDTQYF. The CDR3 coding sequence is TGTGCCAGCAGCGTAGGAGGCTGGGTCCGGGGAGATACGCAGTATTTT.

V and J are TRBV4-1 and TRBJ2-3; D could derive from TRBD1 or TRBD2 (7 bases each). CDR3 length: 18 amino acids. Germline CDR1 reads MGHRA; CDR2 reads YSYEKL. V gave up 4 bases and J gave up 4 bases, with 24 bases separating them. CDR3 amino acids: CASSPPGGGGASADTQYF. In DNA form, the CDR3 reads TGCGCCAGCAGCCCCCCAGGGGGAGGGGGGGCGAGCGCAGATACGCAGTATTTT.

The chain couples TRBV4-1 to TRBJ2-7; 10 nucleotides agree with TRBD1. This CDR3 contains 15 residues. CDR1 and CDR2 (germline): MGHRA, YSYEKL. V was clipped by 2 bases and J by 2 bases; unmatched bases: 3. CDR3 in DNA: TGCGCCAGCAGCCAATTGGGACAGGGGACCTACGAGCAGTACTTC. Its translation is CASSQLGQGTYEQYF.

A few counts support this clonotype. The chain couples TRBV18 to TRBJ2-1, with D uncertain. The CDR3 loop spans 15 amino acids. Germline CDR1 KGHSH, CDR2 LQKENI. Trimming took 3 bases from V and 0 from J, leaving 9 bases between them. CDR3 in amino acids: CASSPEATSYNEQFF. As DNA, the CDR3 is TGTGCCAGCTCACCTGAGGCAACCTCCTACAATGAGCAGTTCTTC.

This clonotype was seen many times. The J gene is TRBJ2-1, the V gene TRBV5-1, with 9 bases identical to TRBD1. Unmatched junction bases numbered 9, after V lost 4 bases and J lost 7 bases. This CDR3 is built from 15 residues. Germline-derived CDR1 and CDR2 are SGHRS and YFSETQ. The CDR3, as DNA: TGCGCCAGCAGCCTAACCGGGACAGGGTTGAATGAGCAGTTCTTC. This codes for CASSLTGTGLNEQFF.

The CDR3 DNA sequence: TGTGCCAGCAGTCACCGTCTACAGGGGGTTACGCAGTATTTT. It specifies CASSHRLQGVTQYF. The J gene is TRBJ2-3, the V gene TRBV2; the match to TRBD1 covers 8 bases. J was trimmed by 8 bases and V by 5 bases; bases with no gene match: 9. Germline CDR1 SNHLY, CDR2 FYNNEI. This CDR3 is built from 14 residues.

This clonotype was found a few times. V and J are TRBV4-1 and TRBJ2-3; TRBD1 aligns across 7 bases. Unmatched junction bases numbered 2, after V lost 1 base and J lost 1 base. Germline CDR1 MGHRA, CDR2 YSYEKL. The CDR3 runs to 15 residues. CDR3 sequence (DNA): TGCGCCAGCAGCCAAGCGGACAGGCGCACAGATACGCAGTATTTT. Residues: CASSQADRRTDTQYF.

The genes are TRBV29-1 and TRBJ1-2; D uncertain. The CDR3 has 13 residues. Between the trimmed V and J ends, which lost 5 bases and 4 bases, there was a span of 14 bases. The V gene's germline CDR1 is SQVTM and CDR2 ANQGSEA. The CDR3 DNA reads TGCAGCGTTCCCTATGGCCGGAGCTATGGCTACACCTTC. Its protein product is CSVPYGRSYGYTF.

This clonotype was detected a few times. The chain uses TRBV5-1 and TRBJ2-1; D might be TRBD2 (5 bases). The germline CDR1 and CDR2 sequences are SGHRS and YFSETQ. Trimming removed 4 bases at V and 6 bases at J, with 20 bases between. The CDR3 runs to 16 residues. In nucleotides, the CDR3 is TGCGCCAGCAGCCGCGGACTCTCGGACGGACTCAATGAGCAGTTCTTC. Residues: CASSRGLSDGLNEQFF. The full variable domain, completed using reference TRBV5-1 and TRBJ2-1, is KAGVTQTPRYLIKTRGQQVTLSCSPISGHRSVSWYQQTPGQGLQFLFEYFSETQRNKGNFPGRFSGRQFSNSRSEMNVSTLELGDSALYLCASSRGLSDGLNEQFFGPGTRLTVL.

This clonotype was seen a few times. CDR3 sequence: CSVGQGEYSPLHF. The CDR3 DNA sequence: TGCAGCGTTGGACAGGGTGAATACTCACCCCTCCACTTT. V and J are TRBV29-1 and TRBJ1-6; 7 bases align to TRBD1. The length of the CDR3 is 13 residues. Germline CDR1 SQVTM, CDR2 ANQGSEA. The V gene end was trimmed by 4 bases and the J gene end by 10 bases; junction bases not matched to a gene: 7.

The chain employs TRBV20-1 and TRBJ2-5, with D hard to call. In germline, CDR1 is DFQATT, CDR2 SNEGSKA (reference sequence). Trimming left V 5 bases short and J 4 bases short, with 11 bases between. This CDR3 is 12 amino acids long. DNA for the CDR3: TGCAGTGCTCCCTCCGATGGAGAGACCCAGTACTTC. It is translated as CSAPSDGETQYF.

This clonotype was recorded a few times. The chain uses TRBV28 and TRBJ2-3; no definite D call. This CDR3 is built from 11 residues. Trimming took off 6 bases at V and 4 bases at J, with 5 bases between the two ends. Germline V gene sequence: CDR1 MDHEN, CDR2 SYDVKM. CDR3 coding DNA: TGTGCCAGCAGGTTTTCAGATACGCAGTATTTT. Translating it yields CASRFSDTQYF.

There are many counts of this clonotype. This chain joins TRBV29-1 and TRBJ2-3; D remains unclear. The CDR3 consists of 14 residues. The V end lost 0 bases, the J end lost 4 bases, and 11 bases lay between the germline ends. The germline gives CDR1 SQVTM, CDR2 ANQGSEA. The CDR3 DNA is TGCAGCGTTGAAGATGGATTATCGGCAGATACGCAGTATTTT. It is translated as CSVEDGLSADTQYF.

The table lists this clonotype with many counts. V is TRBV20-1 and J is TRBJ1-5, with D perhaps matching TRBD1 (6 bases). Germline V lookup: CDR1 DFQATT, CDR2 SNEGSKA (reference sequence). Trimming pared 0 bases from V and 0 bases from J, leaving 15 bases between. The CDR3 totals 17 residues. The CDR3 spells CSARDGHRVFSNQPQHF. CDR3 nucleotide sequence: TGCAGTGCTAGAGATGGGCACAGGGTCTTTAGCAATCAGCCCCAGCATTTT.

Many counts were recorded for this clonotype. The chain links TRBV7-2 to TRBJ1-5; the D is unclear. Deletions cut 3 bases from V and 3 bases from J, with 6 bases between. This CDR3 is built from 13 residues. CDR1 is SGHTA, CDR2 FQGNSA, per germline. The CDR3 here is CASSLIYNQPQHF. The CDR3 DNA sequence: TGTGCCAGCAGCTTGATCTACAATCAGCCCCAGCATTTT.

This clonotype was counted at least ten times. The V gene is TRBV11-1, the J gene TRBJ2-5; 7 bases fit TRBD1. Germline trimming cut 1 base from V and 1 base from J; bases unmatched to any gene: 6. The CDR3 covers 16 residues. CDR1 is SGHAT and CDR2 is FQDESV in the germline V gene (reference sequence). CDR3 coding DNA: TGTGCCAGCAGCTTAGGATGGACAGGAGGCCAAGAGACCCAGTACTTC. As protein: CASSLGWTGGQETQYF.

In its sample, this clonotype was seen a few times. This chain connects TRBV9 to TRBJ1-1; D perhaps matches TRBD1 (5 bases). The CDR3 length is 15 residues. Germline V lookup: CDR1 SGDLS, CDR2 YYNGEE. V was pared by 3 bases and J by 5 bases, with 17 bases between. In DNA form, the CDR3 reads TGTGCCAGCAGCGAGAGGGAGTGGGGCGGGACTGAAGCTTTCTTT. It codes for CASSEREWGGTEAFF. Using reference TRBV9 and TRBJ1-1 for the parts outside the CDR3, the full variable domain is DSGVTQTPKHLITATGQRVTLRCSPRSGDLSVYWYQQSLDQGLQFLIQYYNGEERAKGNILERFSAQQFPDLHSELNLSSLELGDSALYFCASSEREWGGTEAFFGQGTRLTVV.